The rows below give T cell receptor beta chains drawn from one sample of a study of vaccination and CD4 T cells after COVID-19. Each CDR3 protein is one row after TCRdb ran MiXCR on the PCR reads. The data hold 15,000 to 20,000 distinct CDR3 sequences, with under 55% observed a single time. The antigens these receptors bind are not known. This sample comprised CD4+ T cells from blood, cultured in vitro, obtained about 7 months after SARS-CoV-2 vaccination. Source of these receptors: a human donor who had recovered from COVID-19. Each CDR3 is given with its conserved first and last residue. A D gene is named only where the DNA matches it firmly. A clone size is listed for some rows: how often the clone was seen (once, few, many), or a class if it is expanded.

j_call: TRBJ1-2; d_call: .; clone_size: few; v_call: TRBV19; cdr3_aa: CASSIHRPGFGYGYTF; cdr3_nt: TGTGCCAGTAGTATCCACCGCCCGGGGTTTGGGTATGGCTACACCTTC
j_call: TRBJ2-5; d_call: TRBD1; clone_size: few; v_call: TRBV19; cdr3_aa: CASSIRPDRGGRETQYF; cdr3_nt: TGTGCCAGTAGTATCAGACCTGACAGGGGGGGAAGAGAGACCCAGTACTTC
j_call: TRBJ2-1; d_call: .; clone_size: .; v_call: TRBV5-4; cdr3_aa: CASSLMSSFNEQFF; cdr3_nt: TGTGCCAGCAGCTTGATGTCCAGTTTCAATGAGCAGTTCTTC
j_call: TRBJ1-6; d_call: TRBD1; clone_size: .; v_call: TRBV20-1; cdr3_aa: CSASRDRVNSPLHF; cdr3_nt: TGCAGTGCTAGTAGGGACAGGGTTAATTCACCCCTCCACTTT
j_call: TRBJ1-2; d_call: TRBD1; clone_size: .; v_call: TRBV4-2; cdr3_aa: CASSQPGDSNYGYTF; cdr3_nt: TGTGCCAGCAGCCAGCCAGGGGACAGCAACTATGGCTACACCTTC
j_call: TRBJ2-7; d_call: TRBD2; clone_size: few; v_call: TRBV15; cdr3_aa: CATSTSGGRLGEQYF; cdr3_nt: TGTGCCACCAGCACAAGCGGGGGTCGATTGGGGGAGCAGTACTTC
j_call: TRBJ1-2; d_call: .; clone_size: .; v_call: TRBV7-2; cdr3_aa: CASSPQGQFSAGYTF; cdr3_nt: TGTGCCAGCAGCCCCCAGGGTCAATTTTCGGCTGGCTACACCTTC
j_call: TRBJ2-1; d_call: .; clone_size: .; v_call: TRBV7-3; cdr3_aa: CASSSGGEQFF; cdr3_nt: TGTGCCAGCAGCTCCGGCGGGGAGCAGTTCTTC
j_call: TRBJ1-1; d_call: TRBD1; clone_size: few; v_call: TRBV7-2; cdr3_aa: CASSTDRGAFF; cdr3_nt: TGTGCCAGCAGCACCGACAGGGGAGCTTTCTTT
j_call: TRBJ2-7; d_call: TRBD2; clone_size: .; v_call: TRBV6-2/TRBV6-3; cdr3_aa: CASSADIAGVWYEQYF; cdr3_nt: TGTGCCAGCAGTGCAGATATAGCGGGAGTATGGTACGAGCAGTACTTC
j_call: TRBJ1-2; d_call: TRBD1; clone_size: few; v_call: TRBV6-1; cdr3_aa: CASTHRDRHYGYTF; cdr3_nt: TGTGCCAGCACCCACCGGGACAGACACTATGGCTACACCTTC
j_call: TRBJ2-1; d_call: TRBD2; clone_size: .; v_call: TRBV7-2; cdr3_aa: CASSPNPTGILAGGF; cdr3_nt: TGTGCCAGCAGCCCTAACCCGACAGGGATATTAGCGGGAGGTTTC
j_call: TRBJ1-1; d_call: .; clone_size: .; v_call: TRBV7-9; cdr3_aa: CASSLEINTEAFF; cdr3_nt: TGTGCCAGCAGCTTAGAGATAAACACTGAAGCTTTCTTT
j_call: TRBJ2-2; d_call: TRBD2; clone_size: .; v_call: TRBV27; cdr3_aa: CASRRLAGANTGELFF; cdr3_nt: TGTGCCAGCAGGAGACTAGCGGGAGCGAACACCGGGGAGCTGTTTTTT
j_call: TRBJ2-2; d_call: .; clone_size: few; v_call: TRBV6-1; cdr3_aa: CASSRDGELFF; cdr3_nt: TGTGCCAGCAGCAGGGACGGGGAGCTGTTTTTT
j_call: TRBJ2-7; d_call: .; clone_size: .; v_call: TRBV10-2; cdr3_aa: CASGGTYEQYF; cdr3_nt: TGCGCCAGTGGGGGCACCTACGAGCAGTACTTC